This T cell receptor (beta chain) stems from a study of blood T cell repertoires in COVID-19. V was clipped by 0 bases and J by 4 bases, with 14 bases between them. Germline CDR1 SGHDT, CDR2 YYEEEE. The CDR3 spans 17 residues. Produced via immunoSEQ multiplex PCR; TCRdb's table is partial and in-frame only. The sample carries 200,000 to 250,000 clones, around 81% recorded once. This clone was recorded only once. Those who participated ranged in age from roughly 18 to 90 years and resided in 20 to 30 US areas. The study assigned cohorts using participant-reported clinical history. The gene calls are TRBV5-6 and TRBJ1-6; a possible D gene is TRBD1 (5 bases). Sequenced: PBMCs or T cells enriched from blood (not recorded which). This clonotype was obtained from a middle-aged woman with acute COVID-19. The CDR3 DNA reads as TGTGCCAGCAGCTTGGAAAGGGGAGGAGGATATAATTCACCCCTCCACTTT. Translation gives CASSLERGGGYNSPLHF.